Below are 2 T cell receptor beta chains sequenced from a single sample in a study of beta chain features in type 1 diabetes. The authors reverse transcribed all of the isolated RNA, so sequencing captured expressed TCRB transcripts. Profiled with immunoSEQ multiplex PCR; TCRdb holds only in-frame clones, not every one. This sample yields around 340,000 clones, of which around a fifth are seen a single time; under 0.05% belongs to the top ten. The sequencing sample was made of naive CD4+ T cells from blood. These TCRs come from a woman younger than 35 in good health.

CDR3 protein: CASTGTSNPGELFF. Here the CDR3 DNA reads TGTGCCAGCACCGGGACTAGCAATCCCGGGGAGCTGTTTTTT. The J gene is TRBJ2-2, the V gene TRBV2, with 9 bases aligning to TRBD2. CDR3 size: 14 residues. The ends lost 7 bases at V and 6 bases at J; junction bases unmatched: 6. Germline CDR1 reads SNHLY; CDR2 reads FYNNEI. The variable domain in full, completed from reference TRBV2 and TRBJ2-2, reads EPEVTQTPSHQVTQMGQEVILRCVPISNHLYFYWYRQILGQKVEFLVSFYNNEISEKSEIFDDQFSVERPDGSNFTLKIRSTKLEDSAMYFCASTGTSNPGELFFGEGSRLTVL.

The chain uses TRBV11-3 and TRBJ2-1, with 11 bases fitting TRBD1. V was pared by 6 bases and J by 6 bases, with 10 bases of the junction left unmatched. This CDR3 comprises 16 residues. The V gene's germline CDR1 is SGHNT and CDR2 YENEEA. The CDR3 bases are TGTGCCAGCAGATCCACCGGGACAGGGGGGTCCAATGAGCAGTTCTTC. This translates into CASRSTGTGGSNEQFF. Full variable domain (remainder filled in from reference TRBV11-3 and TRBJ2-1): EAGVVQSPRYKIIEKKQPVAFWCNPISGHNTLYWYLQNLGQGPELLIRYENEEAVDDSQLPKDRFSAERLKGVDSTLKIQPAELGDSAVYLCASRSTGTGGSNEQFFGPGTRLTVL.